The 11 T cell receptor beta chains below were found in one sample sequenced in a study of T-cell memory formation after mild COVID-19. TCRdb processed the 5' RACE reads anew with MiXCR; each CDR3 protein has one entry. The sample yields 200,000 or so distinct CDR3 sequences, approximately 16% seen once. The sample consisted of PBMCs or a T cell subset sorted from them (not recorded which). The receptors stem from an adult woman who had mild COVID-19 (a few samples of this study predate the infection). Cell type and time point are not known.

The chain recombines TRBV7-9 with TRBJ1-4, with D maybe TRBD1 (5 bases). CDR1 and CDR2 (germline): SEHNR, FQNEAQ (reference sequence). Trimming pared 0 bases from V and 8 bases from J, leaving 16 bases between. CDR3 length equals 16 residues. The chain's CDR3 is CASSLAVGQGGEKLFF. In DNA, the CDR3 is TGTGCCAGCAGCTTAGCCGTGGGGCAGGGAGGAGAAAAACTGTTTTTT.

CDR3 bases: TGTGCCAGCAGCTTAATACAGGGCCGCTCCTACAATGAGCAGTTCTTC. As protein: CASSLIQGRSYNEQFF. The chain joins TRBV7-3 to TRBJ2-1, with D possibly matching TRBD1 (6 bases). This CDR3 is 16 amino acids long. Trimming took 1 base from V and 0 from J, leaving 10 bases between them. Germline lookup yields CDR1 SGHTA and CDR2 FQGTGA.

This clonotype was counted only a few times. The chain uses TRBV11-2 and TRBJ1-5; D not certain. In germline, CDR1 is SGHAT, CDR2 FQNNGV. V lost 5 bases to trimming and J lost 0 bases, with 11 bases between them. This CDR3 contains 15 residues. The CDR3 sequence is CASSTGGDSNQPQHF. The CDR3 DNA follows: TGTGCCAGCAGCACTGGCGGGGATAGCAATCAGCCCCAGCATTTT. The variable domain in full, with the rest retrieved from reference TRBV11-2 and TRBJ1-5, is EAGVAQSPRYKIIEKRQSVAFWCNPISGHATLYWYQQILGQGPKLLIQFQNNGVVDDSQLPKDRFSAERLKGVDSTLKIQPAKLEDSAVYLCASSTGGDSNQPQHFGDGTRLSIL.

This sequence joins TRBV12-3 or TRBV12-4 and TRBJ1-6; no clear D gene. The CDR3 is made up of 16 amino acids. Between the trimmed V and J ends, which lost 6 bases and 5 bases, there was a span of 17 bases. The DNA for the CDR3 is TGTGCCAGCAGGGATAGAGGCCATTCGGATAATTCACCCCTCCACTTT. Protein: CASRDRGHSDNSPLHF.

This CDR3 reads CASSLALWGQQYF. CDR3 nucleotide sequence: TGTGCCAGCAGCTTAGCCCTATGGGGGCAGCAGTACTTC. The V gene is TRBV11-2, the J gene TRBJ2-7; D is perhaps TRBD1 (6 bases). Deletions cut 1 base from V and 8 bases from J, with 12 bases between. This CDR3 is built from 13 residues. The germline V gene encodes CDR1 SGHAT and CDR2 FQNNGV. Drawing the rest from reference TRBV11-2 and TRBJ2-7, the complete variable domain is EAGVAQSPRYKIIEKRQSVAFWCNPISGHATLYWYQQILGQGPKLLIQFQNNGVVDDSQLPKDRFSAERLKGVDSTLKIQPAKLEDSAVYLCASSLALWGQQYFGPGTRLTVT.

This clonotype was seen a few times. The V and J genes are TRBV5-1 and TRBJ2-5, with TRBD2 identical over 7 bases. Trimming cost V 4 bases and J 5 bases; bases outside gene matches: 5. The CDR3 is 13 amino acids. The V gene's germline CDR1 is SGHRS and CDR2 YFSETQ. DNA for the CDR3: TGCGCCAGCAGCCGGGAGGCCCAGGAGACCCAGTACTTC. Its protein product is CASSREAQETQYF.

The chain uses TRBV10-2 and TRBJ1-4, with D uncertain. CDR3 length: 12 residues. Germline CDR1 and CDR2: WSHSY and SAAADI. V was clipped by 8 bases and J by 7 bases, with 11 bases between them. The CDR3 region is CASRRKGEKLFF. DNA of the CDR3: TGCGCCAGCCGACGGAAGGGTGAAAAACTGTTTTTT.

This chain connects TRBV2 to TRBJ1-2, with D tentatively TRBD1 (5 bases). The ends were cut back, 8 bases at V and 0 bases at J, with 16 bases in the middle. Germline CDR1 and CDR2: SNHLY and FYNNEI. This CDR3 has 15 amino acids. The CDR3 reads CASDGTGEANYGYTF. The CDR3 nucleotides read TGTGCCAGCGATGGGACGGGGGAAGCTAACTATGGCTACACCTTC.

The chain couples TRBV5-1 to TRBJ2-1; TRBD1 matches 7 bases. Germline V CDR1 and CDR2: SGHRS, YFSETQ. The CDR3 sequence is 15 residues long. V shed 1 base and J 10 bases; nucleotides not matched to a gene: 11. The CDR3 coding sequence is TGCGCCAGCAGCTTGTCTGGGACAGCGGATGGCGAGCAGTTCTTC. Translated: CASSLSGTADGEQFF.

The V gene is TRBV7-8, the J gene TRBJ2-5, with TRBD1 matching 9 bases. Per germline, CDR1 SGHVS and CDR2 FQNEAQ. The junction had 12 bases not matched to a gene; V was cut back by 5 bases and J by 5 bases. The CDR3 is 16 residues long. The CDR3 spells CASSNRRTGVGETQYF. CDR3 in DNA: TGTGCCAGCAGCAACAGACGGACAGGGGTGGGGGAGACCCAGTACTTC. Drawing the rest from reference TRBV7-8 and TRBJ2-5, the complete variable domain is GAGVSQSPRYKVAKRGQDVALRCDPISGHVSLFWYQQALGQGPEFLTYFQNEAQLDKSGLPSDRFFAERPEGSVSTLKIQRTQQEDSAVYLCASSNRRTGVGETQYFGPGTRLLVL.

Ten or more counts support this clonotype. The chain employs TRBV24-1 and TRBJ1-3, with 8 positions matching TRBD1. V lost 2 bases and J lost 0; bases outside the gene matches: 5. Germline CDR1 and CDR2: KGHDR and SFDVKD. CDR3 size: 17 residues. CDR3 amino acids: CATSDSRTGISGNTIYF. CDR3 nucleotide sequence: TGTGCCACCAGTGATTCACGGACAGGGATCTCTGGAAACACCATATATTTT.